One TCR beta chain is described in this entry. The V gene's germline CDR1 is LNHDA and CDR2 SQIVND (reference sequence). The CDR3 runs 15 residues. The J segment lost 2 bases and the V segment lost 6 bases, leaving 9 bases of the junction unmatched. The record originates from a study of blood T cell repertoires in COVID-19. Study in general: Sites in the United States, Italy and Spain provided acute and convalescent COVID-19 samples. From T cells, B-cell-depleted T cells, or PBMCs came the material, which was cDNA or gDNA.

Per the original methods: Cell counts per sample came from amplifying reference gene primers. Libraries were prepared by immunoSEQ multiplex PCR; TCRdb keeps only in-frame clonotypes and omits some of them. For V, J and clone size, that table is used; D and trimming come from the DNA. The data contain some 250,000 clones, over 75% of them singletons. Material for sequencing was peripheral blood. The sequence was collected from a woman of 80 years or more with acute or convalescent COVID-19. The chain has TRBV19 and TRBJ2-7, with TRBD1 matching over 8 bases. CDR3 residues: CASSRQGFGTYEQYF. CDR3 sequence (DNA): TGTGCCAGTAGCCGACAGGGGTTTGGAACCTACGAGCAGTACTTC.